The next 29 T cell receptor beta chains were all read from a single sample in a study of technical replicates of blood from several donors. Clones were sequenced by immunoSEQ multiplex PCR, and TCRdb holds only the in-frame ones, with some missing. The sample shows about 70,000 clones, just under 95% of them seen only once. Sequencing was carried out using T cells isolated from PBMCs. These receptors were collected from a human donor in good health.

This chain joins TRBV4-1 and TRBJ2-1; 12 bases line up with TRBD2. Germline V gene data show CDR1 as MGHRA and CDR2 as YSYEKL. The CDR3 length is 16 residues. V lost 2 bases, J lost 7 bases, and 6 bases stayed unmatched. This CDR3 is CASSQPTSGSLNEQFF. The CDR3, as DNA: TGCGCCAGCAGCCAACCGACTAGCGGGAGCCTAAATGAGCAGTTCTTC.

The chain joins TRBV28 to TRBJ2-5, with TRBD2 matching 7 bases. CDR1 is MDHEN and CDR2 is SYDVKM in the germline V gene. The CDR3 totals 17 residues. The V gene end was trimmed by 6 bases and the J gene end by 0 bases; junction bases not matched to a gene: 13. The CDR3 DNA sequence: TGTGCCAGCAGCCCGGCTTTACTAGCGAAAGACCAAGAGACCCAGTACTTC. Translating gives CASSPALLAKDQETQYF.

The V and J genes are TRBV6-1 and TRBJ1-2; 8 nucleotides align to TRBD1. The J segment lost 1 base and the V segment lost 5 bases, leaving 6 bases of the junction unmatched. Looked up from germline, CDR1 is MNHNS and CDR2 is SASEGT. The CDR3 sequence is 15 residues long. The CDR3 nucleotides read TGTGCCAGCAGTTCCGGGACAGGACATAACTATGGCTACACCTTC. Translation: CASSSGTGHNYGYTF.

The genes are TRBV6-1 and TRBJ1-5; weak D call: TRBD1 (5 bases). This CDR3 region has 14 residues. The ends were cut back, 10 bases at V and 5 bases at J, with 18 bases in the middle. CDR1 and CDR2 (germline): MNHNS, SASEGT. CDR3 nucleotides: TGTGCCACCGTTATCCAGGGAACTTATCAGCCCCAGCATTTT. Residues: CATVIQGTYQPQHF.

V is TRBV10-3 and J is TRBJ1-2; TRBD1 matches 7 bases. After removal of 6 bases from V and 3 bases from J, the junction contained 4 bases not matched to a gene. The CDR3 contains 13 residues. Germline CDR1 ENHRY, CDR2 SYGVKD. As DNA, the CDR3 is TGTGCCATCAGCCGGGACAGTGACTATGGCTACACCTTC. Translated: CAISRDSDYGYTF.

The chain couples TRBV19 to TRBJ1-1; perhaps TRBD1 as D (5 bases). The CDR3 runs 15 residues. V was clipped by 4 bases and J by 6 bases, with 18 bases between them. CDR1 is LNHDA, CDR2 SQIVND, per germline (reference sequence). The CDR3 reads CASSTWQGLNSEAFF. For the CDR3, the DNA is TGTGCCAGTAGTACGTGGCAGGGACTTAACTCTGAAGCTTTCTTT.

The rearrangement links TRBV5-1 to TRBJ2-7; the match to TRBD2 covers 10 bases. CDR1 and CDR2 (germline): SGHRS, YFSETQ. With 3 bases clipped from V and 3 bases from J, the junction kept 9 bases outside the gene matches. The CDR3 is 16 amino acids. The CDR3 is CASSSPSSGRSYEQYF. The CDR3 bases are TGCGCCAGCAGCTCCCCCTCTAGCGGGAGAAGCTACGAGCAGTACTTC.

This CDR3 reads CASSGNQGTNTEAFF. DNA for the CDR3: TGTGCCAGCAGCGGAAACCAGGGGACGAACACTGAAGCTTTCTTT. The chain employs TRBV4-2 and TRBJ1-1, with D perhaps TRBD1 (6 bases). Germline V gives CDR1 LGHNA, CDR2 YNFKEQ. V was cut by 5 bases and J by 1 base, with 14 bases left in between. CDR3 size: 15 residues.

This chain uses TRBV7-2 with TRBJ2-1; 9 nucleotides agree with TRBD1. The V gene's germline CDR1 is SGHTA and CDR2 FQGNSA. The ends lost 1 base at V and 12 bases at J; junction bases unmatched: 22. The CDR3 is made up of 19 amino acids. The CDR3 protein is CASSLVGVTGTGSFGRQFF. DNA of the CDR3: TGTGCCAGCAGCTTAGTGGGGGTCACCGGGACAGGGTCTTTCGGGAGGCAGTTCTTC.

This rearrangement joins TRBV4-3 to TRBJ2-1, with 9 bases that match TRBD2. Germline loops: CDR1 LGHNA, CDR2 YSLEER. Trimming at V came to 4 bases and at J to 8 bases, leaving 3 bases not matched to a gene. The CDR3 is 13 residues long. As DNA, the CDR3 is TGCGCCAGCAGCCGGGGACTAGCCGATGAGCAGTTCTTC. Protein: CASSRGLADEQFF.

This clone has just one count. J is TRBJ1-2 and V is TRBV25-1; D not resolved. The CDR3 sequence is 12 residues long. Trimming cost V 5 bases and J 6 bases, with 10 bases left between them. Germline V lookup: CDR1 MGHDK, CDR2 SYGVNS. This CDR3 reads CASSNGVNGYTF. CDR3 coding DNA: TGTGCCAGCAGTAACGGGGTCAATGGCTACACCTTC.

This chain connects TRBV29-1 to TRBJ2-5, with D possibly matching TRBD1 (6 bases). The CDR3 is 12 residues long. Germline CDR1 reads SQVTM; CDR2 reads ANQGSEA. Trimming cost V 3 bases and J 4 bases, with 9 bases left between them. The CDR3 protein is CSVDSQGETQYF. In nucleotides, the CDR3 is TGCAGCGTTGATTCACAGGGAGAGACCCAGTACTTC.

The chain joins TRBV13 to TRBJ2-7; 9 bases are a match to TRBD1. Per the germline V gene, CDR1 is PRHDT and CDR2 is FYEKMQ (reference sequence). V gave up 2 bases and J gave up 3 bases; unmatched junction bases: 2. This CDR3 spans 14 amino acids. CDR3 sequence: CASSLPGQGYEQYF. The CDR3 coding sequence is TGTGCCAGCAGCTTACCGGGACAGGGCTACGAGCAGTACTTC. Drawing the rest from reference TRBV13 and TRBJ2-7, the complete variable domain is AAGVIQSPRHLIKEKRETATLKCYPIPRHDTVYWYQQGPGQDPQFLISFYEKMQSDKGSIPDRFSAQQFSDYHSELNMSSLELGDSALYFCASSLPGQGYEQYFGPGTRLTVT.

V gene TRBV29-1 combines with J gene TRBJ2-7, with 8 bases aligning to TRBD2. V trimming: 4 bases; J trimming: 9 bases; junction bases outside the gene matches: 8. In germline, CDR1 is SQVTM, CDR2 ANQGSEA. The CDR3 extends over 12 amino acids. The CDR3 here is CSVASGGPVQYF. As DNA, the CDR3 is TGCAGCGTTGCGTCGGGAGGGCCTGTGCAGTACTTC.

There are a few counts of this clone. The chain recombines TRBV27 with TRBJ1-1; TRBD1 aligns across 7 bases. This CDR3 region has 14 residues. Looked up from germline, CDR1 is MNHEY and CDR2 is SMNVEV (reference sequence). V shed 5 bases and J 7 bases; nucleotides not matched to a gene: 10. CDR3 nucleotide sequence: TGTGCCAGCAGTCTAGAGGGGGCACCTATTGAAGCTTTCTTT. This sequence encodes CASSLEGAPIEAFF.

The CDR3 nucleotides read TGTGCCATCAGTGGACAGGGGAAGGACTACGAGCAGTACTTC. Translating it yields CAISGQGKDYEQYF. The chain employs TRBV10-3 and TRBJ2-7; 8 nucleotides align to TRBD1. The CDR3 has 14 residues. Germline V gene data show CDR1 as ENHRY and CDR2 as SYGVKD. V lost 4 bases, J lost 3 bases, and 5 bases stayed unmatched.

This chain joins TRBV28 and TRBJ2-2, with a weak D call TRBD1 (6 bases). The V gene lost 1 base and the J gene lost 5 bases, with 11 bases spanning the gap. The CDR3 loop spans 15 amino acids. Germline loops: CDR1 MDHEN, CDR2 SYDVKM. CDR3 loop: CASSLLQGFTGELFF. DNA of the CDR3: TGTGCCAGCAGTTTATTGCAGGGGTTTACCGGGGAGCTGTTTTTT.

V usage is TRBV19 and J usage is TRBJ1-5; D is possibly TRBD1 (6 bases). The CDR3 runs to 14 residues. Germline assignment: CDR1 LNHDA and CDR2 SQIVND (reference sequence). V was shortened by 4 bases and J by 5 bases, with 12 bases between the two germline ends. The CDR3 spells CASSTQGLDQPQHF. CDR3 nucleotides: TGTGCCAGTAGTACACAGGGATTGGATCAGCCCCAGCATTTT.

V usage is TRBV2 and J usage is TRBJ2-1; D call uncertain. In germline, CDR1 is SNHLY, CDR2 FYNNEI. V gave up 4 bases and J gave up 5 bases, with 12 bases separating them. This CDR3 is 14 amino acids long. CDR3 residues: CASSAGLLNNEQFF. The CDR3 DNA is TGTGCCAGCAGTGCCGGTCTGCTAAACAATGAGCAGTTCTTC.

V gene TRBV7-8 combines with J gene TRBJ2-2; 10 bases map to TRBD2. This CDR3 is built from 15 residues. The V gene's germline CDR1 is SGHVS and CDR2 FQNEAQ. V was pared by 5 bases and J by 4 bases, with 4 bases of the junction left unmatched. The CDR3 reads CASSAAGGVTGELFF. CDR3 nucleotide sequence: TGTGCCAGCAGCGCAGCGGGAGGGGTCACCGGGGAGCTGTTTTTT.

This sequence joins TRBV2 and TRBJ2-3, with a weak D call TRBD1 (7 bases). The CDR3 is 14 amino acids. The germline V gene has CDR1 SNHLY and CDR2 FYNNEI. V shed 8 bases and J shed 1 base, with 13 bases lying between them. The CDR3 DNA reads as TGTGCCAGCTCGGTCAGGGGGGGCACAGATACGCAGTATTTT. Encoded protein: CASSVRGGTDTQYF.

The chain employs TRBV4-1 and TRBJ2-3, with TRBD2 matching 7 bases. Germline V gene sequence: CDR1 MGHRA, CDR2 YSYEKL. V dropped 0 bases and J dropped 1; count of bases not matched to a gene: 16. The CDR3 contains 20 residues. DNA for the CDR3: TGCGCCAGCAGCCAAGATAAATTGTTAGGGGCGGGAGCGGGCACAGATACGCAGTATTTT. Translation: CASSQDKLLGAGAGTDTQYF.

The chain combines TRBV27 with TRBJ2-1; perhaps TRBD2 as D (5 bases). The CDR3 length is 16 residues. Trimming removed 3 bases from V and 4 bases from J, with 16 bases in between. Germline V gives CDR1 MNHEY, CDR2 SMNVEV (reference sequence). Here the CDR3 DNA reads TGTGCCAGCAGTTTGCTATCCAAAACTAGATACAATGAGCAGTTCTTC. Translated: CASSLLSKTRYNEQFF.

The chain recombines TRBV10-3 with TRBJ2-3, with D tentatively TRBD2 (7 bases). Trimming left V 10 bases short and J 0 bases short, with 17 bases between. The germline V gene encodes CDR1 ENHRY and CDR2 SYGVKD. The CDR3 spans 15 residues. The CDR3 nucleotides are TGTGCCACCGGGGGCAGGGAGGGCAGCACAGATACGCAGTATTTT. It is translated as CATGGREGSTDTQYF.

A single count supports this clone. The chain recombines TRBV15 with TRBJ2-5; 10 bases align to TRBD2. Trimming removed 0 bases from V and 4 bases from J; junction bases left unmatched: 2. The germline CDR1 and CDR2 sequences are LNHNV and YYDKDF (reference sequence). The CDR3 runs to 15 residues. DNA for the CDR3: TGTGCCACCAGCAGAGACCCTAGCGGGAGAGAGACCCAGTACTTC. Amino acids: CATSRDPSGRETQYF.

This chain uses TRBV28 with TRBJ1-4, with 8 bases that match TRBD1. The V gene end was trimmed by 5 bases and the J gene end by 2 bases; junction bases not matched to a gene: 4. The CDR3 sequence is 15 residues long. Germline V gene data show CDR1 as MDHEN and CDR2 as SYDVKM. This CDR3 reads CASSQQGATNEKLFF. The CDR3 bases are TGTGCCAGCAGTCAGCAGGGGGCCACTAATGAAAAACTGTTTTTT.

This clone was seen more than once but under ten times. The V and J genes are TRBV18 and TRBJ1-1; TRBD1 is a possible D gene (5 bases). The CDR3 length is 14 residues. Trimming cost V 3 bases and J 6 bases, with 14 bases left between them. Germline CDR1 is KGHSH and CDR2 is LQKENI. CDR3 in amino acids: CASSPSQGGPEAFF. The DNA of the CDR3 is TGTGCCAGCTCACCCTCGCAGGGTGGACCTGAAGCTTTCTTT.

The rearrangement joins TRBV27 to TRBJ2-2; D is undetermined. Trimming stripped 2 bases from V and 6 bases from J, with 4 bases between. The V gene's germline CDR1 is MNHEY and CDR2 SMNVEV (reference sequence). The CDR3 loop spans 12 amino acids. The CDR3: CASSLTAGELFF. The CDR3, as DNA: TGTGCCAGCAGTTTAACAGCCGGGGAGCTGTTTTTT.

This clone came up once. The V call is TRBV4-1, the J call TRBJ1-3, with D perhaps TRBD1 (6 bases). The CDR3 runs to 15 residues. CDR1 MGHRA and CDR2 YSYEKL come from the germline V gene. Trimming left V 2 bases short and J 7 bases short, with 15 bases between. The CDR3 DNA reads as TGCGCCAGCAGCCAAACGCTACAGGGTCTGAACACCATATATTTT. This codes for CASSQTLQGLNTIYF.